Listed below are T cell receptor beta chains from one sample, sequenced in a study of a mutant IDH1 vaccine in newly diagnosed glioma. The protocol was immunoSEQ multiplex PCR, while the TCRdb copy is restricted to in-frame clones and leaves out a portion. The sample contains tens of thousands of clones, roughly 87% of which appear only once. Their antigens are not known. Here the sequenced sample was PBMCs, taken from a glioma patient whose treatment included an IDH1 peptide vaccine. These TCRs come from a man aged 35 to 55 with glioma. Some clones in this sample may be carry-over from other donors' samples. CDR3s include the opening cysteine and the closing phenylalanine or tryptophan. D genes are given only for firm matches. Some rows mark clone size as missing; the rest say once, few, many or name a class of expanded clone.

clone_size	v_call	d_call	j_call	cdr3_aa	cdr3_nt
few	TRBV7-9	.	TRBJ2-1	CASSLAGNNEQFF	TGTGCCAGCAGCCTGGCAGGAAACAATGAGCAGTTCTTC
few	TRBV9	TRBD1	TRBJ1-3	CASSEQGALGNTIYF	TGTGCCAGCAGCGAACAGGGGGCGCTTGGAAACACCATATATTTT
.	TRBV19	TRBD1	TRBJ2-2	CASCGTGGTGELFF	TGTGCCAGTTGCGGGACAGGGGGAACCGGGGAGCTGTTTTTT
few	TRBV7-8	TRBD1	TRBJ2-7	CASSHTGDRGGLYEQYF	TGTGCCAGCAGCCATACCGGGGACAGGGGGGGCCTCTACGAGCAGTACTTC
.	TRBV4-2	.	TRBJ1-5	CASSQDSVNQPQHF	TGTGCCAGCAGCCAAGATTCAGTGAATCAGCCCCAGCATTTT
.	TRBV7-2	.	TRBJ1-1	CASSSVRGRTEAFF	TGTGCCAGCAGCTCCGTTCGGGGAAGGACTGAAGCTTTCTTT
.	TRBV2	.	TRBJ1-1	CASSNGPNTEAFF	TGTGCCAGCAGTAACGGACCGAACACTGAAGCTTTCTTT
.	TRBV28	.	TRBJ1-1	CASSKPDSGTEAFF	TGTGCCAGCTCCAAACCGGACAGCGGCACTGAAGCTTTCTTT
.	TRBV5-6	.	TRBJ1-2	CASSLLTGIDYGYTF	TGTGCCAGCAGCTTGCTTACAGGGATCGACTATGGCTACACCTTC
.	TRBV6-1	.	TRBJ1-5	CASSVGYSNQPQHF	TGTGCCAGCAGTGTCGGGTATAGCAATCAGCCCCAGCATTTT
.	TRBV7-9	.	TRBJ1-6	CASSHRGEIHSPLHF	TGTGCCAGCAGCCACCGGGGGGAAATACATTCACCCCTCCACTTT
.	TRBV9	.	TRBJ2-7	CASSVGPNSYEQYF	TGTGCCAGCAGCGTAGGCCCCAACTCCTACGAGCAGTACTTC
.	TRBV30	.	TRBJ1-1	CAWSRAGPNTEAFF	TGTGCCTGGAGTAGGGCAGGGCCGAACACTGAAGCTTTCTTT
.	TRBV2	.	TRBJ1-2	CASSVLGNYGYTF	TGTGCCAGCAGTGTCCTGGGGAACTATGGCTACACCTTC
few	TRBV4-3	.	TRBJ2-7	CASSQSVGSGDYEQYF	TGCGCCAGCAGCCAATCCGTCGGGAGTGGGGACTACGAGCAGTACTTC
.	TRBV27	TRBD1	TRBJ1-5	CASSPTGIPQPQHF	TGTGCCAGCAGTCCGACAGGGATACCTCAGCCCCAGCATTTT
.	TRBV5-4	.	TRBJ2-7	CASSLRGIEQYF	TGTGCCAGCAGCTTGCGAGGGATCGAGCAGTACTTC
.	TRBV6-1	.	TRBJ2-2	CASKTVVNTGELFF	TGTGCCAGCAAGACTGTAGTTAACACCGGGGAGCTGTTTTTT
.	TRBV10-2	.	TRBJ1-6	CASSGGLGMGSPLHF	TGCGCCAGCAGTGGGGGGCTCGGGATGGGTTCACCCCTCCACTTT
.	TRBV6-5	TRBD1	TRBJ2-5	CASSLDTGDQETQYF	TGTGCCAGCAGTCTAGATACAGGGGATCAAGAGACCCAGTACTTC
.	TRBV9	TRBD1	TRBJ2-7	CASSVDGDSHSYEQYF	TGTGCCAGCAGCGTAGATGGGGACAGTCACTCCTACGAGCAGTACTTC
.	TRBV9	TRBD2	TRBJ2-3	CASSDLSGGARDTQYF	TGTGCCAGCAGCGATCTCAGCGGGGGGGCTAGGGATACGCAGTATTTT
.	TRBV4-3	.	TRBJ1-5	CASSQDGGEPQHF	TGCGCCAGCAGTCAAGATGGGGGGGAGCCCCAGCATTTT
.	TRBV10-3	.	TRBJ2-7	CAISGAGSAYEQYF	TGTGCCATCAGTGGGGCAGGCTCGGCCTACGAGCAGTACTTC
.	TRBV5-3	.	TRBJ2-5	CARSRGFAGETQYF	TGTGCCAGAAGCCGAGGGTTCGCTGGGGAGACCCAGTACTTC